The rows below give T cell receptor beta chains drawn from one sample of a study of metastatic and nonmetastatic thyroid tumors. TCRdb reprocessed the PCR reads using MiXCR. Among approximately 82,000 clones, around an eighth were seen once, and the ten largest hold 7% to 10%. Sequencing was performed on tumor tissue. All receptors derive from a female donor with papillary thyroid cancer or a benign thyroid nodule (not recorded which). Some clones in this sample may be carry-over from other donors' samples. CDR3s include the opening cysteine and the closing phenylalanine or tryptophan. A D gene is named only where the DNA matches it firmly. Some rows mark clone size as missing; the rest say once, few, many or name a class of expanded clone.

D	V	size	J	DNA	CDR3
NA	TRBV20-1	many	TRBJ2-1	TGCAGTGCTAGAGGGCAGGGTACCACCAAAGGCTACAATGAGCAGTTCTTC	CSARGQGTTKGYNEQFF
TRBD1	TRBV20-1	NA	TRBJ1-2	TGCAGTGCTAGAGATCGGAGGGGGCCGGACTATGGCTACACCTTC	CSARDRRGPDYGYTF
TRBD1	TRBV2	many	TRBJ1-2	TGTGCCAGCGGGACCACAGGGGTTCTAGTCCCTTCCTATGGCTACACCTTC	CASGTTGVLVPSYGYTF
NA	TRBV28	many	TRBJ1-5	TGTGCCAGCAGTTTATTTGTGATAAATCAGCCCCAGCATTTT	CASSLFVINQPQHF
TRBD1	TRBV11-1	many	TRBJ2-2	TGTGCCAGCAGCTTACGGGCAGGGGGAATGAACACCGGGGAGCTGTTTTTT	CASSLRAGGMNTGELFF
NA	TRBV10-3	many	TRBJ2-7	TGTGCCATCAGTGGCTCCTACGAGCAGTACTTC	CAISGSYEQYF
NA	TRBV18	NA	TRBJ2-7	TGTGCCAGCTCACGGGCTTCGGCAGGCTACGAGCAGTACTTC	CASSRASAGYEQYF
TRBD1	TRBV2	many	TRBJ1-4	TGTGCCAGCAGTACCCCGGACAGGATTAATGAAAAACTGTTTTTT	CASSTPDRINEKLFF
NA	TRBV12-3/TRBV12-4	many	TRBJ2-3	TGTGCCAGCACTCGGGATGCAGATACGCAGTATTTT	CASTRDADTQYF
TRBD1	TRBV5-4	many	TRBJ2-7	TGTGCCAGCAGACCTGGACAGGGGGGCGAAGGGCAGTACTTC	CASRPGQGGEGQYF
TRBD1	TRBV20-1	many	TRBJ1-4	TGCAGCGCACAGGATCCAGGGGGGGTTGAAAAACTGTTTTTT	CSAQDPGGVEKLFF
NA	TRBV5-1	many	TRBJ1-1	TGCGCCAGCAGCCCCCAACGGGGGACTGAAGCTTTCTTT	CASSPQRGTEAFF
TRBD1	TRBV6-1	many	TRBJ1-1	TGTGCCAGCAGTTCCGATCGACAGGGGAACACTGAAGCTTTCTTT	CASSSDRQGNTEAFF
NA	TRBV27	NA	TRBJ2-7	TGTGCCAGCAACCGGGGGACCGGGGACTACGAGCAGTACTTC	CASNRGTGDYEQYF
TRBD2	TRBV24-1	NA	TRBJ2-3	TGTGCCACCAGTGTGACGGGAGGGAGCACAGATACGCAGTATTTT	CATSVTGGSTDTQYF
TRBD1	TRBV5-1	many	TRBJ2-1	TGCGCCAGCAGCTCTGCAGGACAGGGGGCGATCAATGAGCAGTTCTTC	CASSSAGQGAINEQFF
NA	TRBV20-1	many	TRBJ1-5	TGCAGTGCCCCCACACAGGGTGGTAATCAGCCCCAGCATTTT	CSAPTQGGNQPQHF
NA	TRBV20-1	NA	TRBJ2-3	TGCAGTGCTAGCCCCAGCAGCGTGTACACAGATACGCAGTATTTT	CSASPSSVYTDTQYF